This TCR beta chain was identified during a study of blood T cell repertoires in COVID-19. Sequencing was performed with immunoSEQ multiplex PCR; in TCRdb, only in-frame clones are kept and a portion is missing. The sample records approximately 50,000 clones, more than 75% being singletons. The sample taken for sequencing was peripheral blood. This sequence was found in a man aged 50-59 years with active or convalescent COVID-19.

Written as DNA, the CDR3 is TGTGCCAGCAGCCCCCAAGGGGGAGCTGAAGCTTTCTTT. Protein: CASSPQGGAEAFF. V and J are TRBV6-5 and TRBJ1-1, with a possible D match to TRBD1 (6 bases). V lost 6 bases and J 6 bases, leaving 14 bases between the germline ends. Germline V gives CDR1 MNHEY, CDR2 SVGAGI. CDR3 length equals 13 residues.